The TCR beta chain under discussion was sequenced for a study of cytomegalovirus exposure and HLA in healthy donors. Clones were read by immunoSEQ multiplex PCR, and TCRdb kept only the in-frame ones, dropping some. Of about 360,000 clones listed, about nine tenths are singletons. This clone occurred once. A read error may account for a junction end that differs from germline. The CDR3 has 13 amino acids. Germline V gene lookup returns CDR1 GTSNPN and CDR2 SVGIG (reference sequence). Input material: PBMCs. The V call is TRBV30, the J call TRBJ2-2; weak D call: TRBD2 (6 bases). The TCR originated in a woman under 30 in good health and CMV-seronegative. The CDR3 sequence: CAWSLANPGELFF. CDR3 DNA sequence: TGTGCCTGGAGTCTAGCGAACCCCGGGGAGCTGTTTTTT.